Here is one T cell receptor beta chain with its context. No antigen is known for it. No base qualities exist here, and no much larger clone lies one base off it. These data belong to a study of T-cell memory formation after mild COVID-19 (dated by TCRdb to about 2021). A note on the overall study: TCR sequence clusters from the two donors were largely donor specific. In a couple of donors, T-cell clones that expanded and contracted after mild COVID-19 were tracked by sequencing TCRalpha and TCRbeta repertoires over time. Two young, previously healthy adult volunteers made up the cohort, one male and one female.

In the germline V gene (reference sequence), CDR1 corresponds to LGHDT and CDR2 to YNNKEL. V and J are truncated by 1 base and 8 bases respectively, leaving an intervening sequence of 14 bases. The cysteine opens and the phenylalanine closes a CDR3 of 14 amino acids. Here the CDR3 DNA is all that survives: 42 bases in frame from base 1. TCRdb names Illumina NovaSeq 6000 as the instrument used. TCRalpha and TCRbeta cDNA libraries were constructed by 5'RACE with constant-segment primers, with sample barcodes and unique molecular identifiers being introduced. RNA was extracted from every sample with Trizol reagent. The libraries were amplified in two PCR steps, and the second step added a second sample barcode and Illumina TruSeq adapters. Libraries were sequenced on an Illumina NovaSeq with 2 x 150 bp paired-end reads. The paper's data handling went like this. With migec v1.2.7, reads were demultiplexed and then collapsed into UMI-guided consensus sequences. With mixcr v2.1.11, UMI consensuses were aligned to TRA and TRB V and J templates and assembled into clonotypes. Expanded or contracted clonotypes were those called significant by both edgeR and NoisET, with noise models trained on biological replicates. For edgeR calls, the thresholds were a false discovery rate-adjusted p below 0.01 and a log2 fold-change of 1. As an exploratory analysis of dynamics, max-normalized trajectories of the 1000 most abundant clonotypes were examined by PCA with hierarchical clustering. Separately sequenced CD4+ and CD8+ repertoires were used to assign a CD4 or CD8 phenotype to each responding clone. TCRdb took the public reads, trimmed them with fastp at Q25, ran MiXCR for clone calling and kept in-frame beta chains. Rows with one shared CDR3 protein collapse into an entry with the most common genes and DNA. TCRdb, rather than the study authors, made the V and J calls. The sample table shows hundreds of thousands of distinct CDR3 sequences, and roughly 25% are seen once. The top ten clonotypes cover under 15% of the sample.

Broader findings and caveats from the paper: Contracting CD4+ clones appeared mostly in the CM and EM memory subsets, whereas CD8+ clones were enriched in EMRA. Only a couple of mild cases were covered in the study, and larger cohorts including severe cases with pre-infection samples were considered necessary. Some responding clones were found in pre-infection memory, which suggests that pre-existing cross-reactive memory T cells took part in the SARS-CoV-2 response. Clones contracting from day 15 to 85 had balanced CD4/CD8 phenotypes, while a second wave expanding from day 15 to 37 was biased towards CD4+. SARS-CoV-2 specificity of the second-wave clones peaking on day 37 was not confirmed.

Ficoll-Paque density gradient centrifugation was the method used to isolate PBMCs. The clonotype originates from an adult woman who had mild COVID-19 (a few samples of this study predate the infection). The sample titles of this study are shuffled in the database, so cell type and time point are left out; the donor was told from shared clones. Sequenced sample: PBMCs or a T cell subset sorted from them (not recorded which). Recombination linked TRBV3-1 to TRBJ1-2; there is no confident call for the D gene. This receptor carries the CDR3 CASSQGPAGRGYTF. The bases are TGTGCCAGCAGCCAAGGGCCCGCAGGACGAGGCTACACCTTC.